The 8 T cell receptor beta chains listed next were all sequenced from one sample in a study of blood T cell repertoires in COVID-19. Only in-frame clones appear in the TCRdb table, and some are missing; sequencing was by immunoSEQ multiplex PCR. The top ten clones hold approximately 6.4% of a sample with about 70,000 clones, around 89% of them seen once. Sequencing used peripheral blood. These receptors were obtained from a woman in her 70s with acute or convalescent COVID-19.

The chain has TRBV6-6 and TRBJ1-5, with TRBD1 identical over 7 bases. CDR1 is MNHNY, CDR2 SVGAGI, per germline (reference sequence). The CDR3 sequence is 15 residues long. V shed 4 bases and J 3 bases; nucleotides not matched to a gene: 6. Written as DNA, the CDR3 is TGTGCCAGCAGTTTTGGACAGGAGCTCAATCAGCCCCAGCATTTT. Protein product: CASSFGQELNQPQHF.

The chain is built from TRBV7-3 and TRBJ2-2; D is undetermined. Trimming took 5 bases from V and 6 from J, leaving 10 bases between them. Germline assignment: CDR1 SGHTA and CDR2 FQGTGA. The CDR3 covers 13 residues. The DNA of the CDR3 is TGTGCCAGCAGCCTCCGGGTTTCCGGGGAGCTGTTTTTT. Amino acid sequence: CASSLRVSGELFF.

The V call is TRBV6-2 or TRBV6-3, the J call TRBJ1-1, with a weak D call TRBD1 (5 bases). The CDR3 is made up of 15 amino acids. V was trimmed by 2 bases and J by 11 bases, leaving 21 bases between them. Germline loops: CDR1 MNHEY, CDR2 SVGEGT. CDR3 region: CASSYRGGSAGQAFF. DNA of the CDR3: TGTGCCAGCAGTTACAGGGGCGGATCGGCAGGGCAGGCTTTCTTT.

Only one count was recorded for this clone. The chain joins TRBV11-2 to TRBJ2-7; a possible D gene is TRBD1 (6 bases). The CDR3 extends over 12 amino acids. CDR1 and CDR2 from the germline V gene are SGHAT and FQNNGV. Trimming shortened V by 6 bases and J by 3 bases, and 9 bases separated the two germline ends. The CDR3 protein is CASRYRDYEQYF. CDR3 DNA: TGTGCCAGCAGGTACAGGGACTACGAGCAGTACTTC.

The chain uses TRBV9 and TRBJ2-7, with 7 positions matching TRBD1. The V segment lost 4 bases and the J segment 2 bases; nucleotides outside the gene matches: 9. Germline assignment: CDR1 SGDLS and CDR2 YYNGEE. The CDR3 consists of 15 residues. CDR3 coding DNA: TGTGCCAGCAGCCGTTCGGGGACAGAACCCTACGAGCAGTACTTC. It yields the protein CASSRSGTEPYEQYF.

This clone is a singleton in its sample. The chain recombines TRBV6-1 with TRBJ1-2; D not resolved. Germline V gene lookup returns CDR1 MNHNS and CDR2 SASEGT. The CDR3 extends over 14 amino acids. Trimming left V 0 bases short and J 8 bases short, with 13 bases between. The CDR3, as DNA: TGTGCCAGCAGTGAAGCGGGGAGGGTCTGGGGCTACACCTTC. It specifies CASSEAGRVWGYTF.

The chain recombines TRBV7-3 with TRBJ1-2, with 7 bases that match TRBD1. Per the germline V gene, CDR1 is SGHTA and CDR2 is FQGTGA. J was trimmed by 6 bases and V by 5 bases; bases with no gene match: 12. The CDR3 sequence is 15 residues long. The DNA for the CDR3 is TGTGCCAGCAGCATCTCGACAGGGAATAGGGATGGCTACACCTTC. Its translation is CASSISTGNRDGYTF.

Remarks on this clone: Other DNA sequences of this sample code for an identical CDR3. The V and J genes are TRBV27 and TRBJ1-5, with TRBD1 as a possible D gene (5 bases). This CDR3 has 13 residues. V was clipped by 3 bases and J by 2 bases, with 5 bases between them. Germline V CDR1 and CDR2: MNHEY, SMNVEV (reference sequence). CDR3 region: CASSFRGNQPQHF. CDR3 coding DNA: TGTGCCAGCAGTTTCAGGGGCAATCAGCCCCAGCATTTT.